One sample yielded the 32 T cell receptor beta chains listed below, sequenced in a study of CD8+ T cells in alopecia areata. Sequencing templates came from extracted RNA that was reverse transcribed into cDNA. Sequencing used immunoSEQ multiplex PCR; TCRdb keeps in-frame clones, though not all of them. The sample shows 25,000 to 40,000 clones, approximately 80% of them seen only once. Source material: NKG2D-low CD8+ T cells sorted from blood. These receptors were obtained from a human donor with alopecia areata.

This rearrangement joins TRBV13 to TRBJ2-5; perhaps TRBD2 as D (5 bases). Trimming took 3 bases from V and 2 from J, leaving 13 bases between them. CDR1 and CDR2 (germline): PRHDT, FYEKMQ (reference sequence). This CDR3 is built from 15 residues. The CDR3 region has the DNA TGTGCCAGCAGCTTTGCGATAGGGAGACAAGAGACCCAGTACTTC. Residues: CASSFAIGRQETQYF.

This clone was observed a single time. The gene calls are TRBV10-2 and TRBJ2-7; no firm D call. CDR3 length: 14 amino acids. The germline CDR1 and CDR2 sequences are WSHSY and SAAADI. Trimming took 8 bases from V and 3 from J, leaving 17 bases between them. The DNA of the CDR3 is TGCGCCAGCTCAATACCGGCTAGTATCTACGAGCAGTACTTC. It translates to CASSIPASIYEQYF.

The genes are TRBV13 and TRBJ2-7; the D is unclear. From germline, CDR1 is PRHDT and CDR2 FYEKMQ (reference sequence). The CDR3 totals 13 residues. The ends were cut back, 5 bases at V and 7 bases at J, with 15 bases in the middle. CDR3 coding DNA: TGTGCCAGCAGCACCCGGACGGGTGGGGAGCAGTACTTC. Encoded protein: CASSTRTGGEQYF.

The chain links TRBV10-3 to TRBJ2-7, with a possible D match to TRBD2 (5 bases). Trimming stripped 4 bases from V and 7 bases from J, with 14 bases between. Germline V gene data show CDR1 as ENHRY and CDR2 as SYGVKD. This CDR3 contains 13 residues. This CDR3 reads CAISVGNPIEQYF. DNA of the CDR3: TGTGCCATCAGTGTCGGGAACCCAATAGAGCAGTACTTC.

The CDR3 region has the DNA TGTGCCAGCAGTTTAGATCCAGGTTCAGGCGAGCAGTACTTC. Translated: CASSLDPGSGEQYF. The chain joins TRBV27 to TRBJ2-7, with D uncertain. Germline V lookup: CDR1 MNHEY, CDR2 SMNVEV (reference sequence). CDR3 size: 14 residues. The V gene lost 2 bases and the J gene lost 6 bases, with 14 bases spanning the gap.

CDR3 amino acids: CASTERESPNNEQFF. The DNA of the CDR3 is TGTGCCAGCACTGAGCGGGAGTCTCCCAACAATGAGCAGTTCTTC. The V call is TRBV6-6, the J call TRBJ2-1, with 8 bases fitting TRBD2. CDR1 and CDR2 from the germline V gene are MNHNY and SVGAGI (reference sequence). The CDR3 runs to 15 residues. The J segment lost 5 bases and the V segment lost 7 bases, leaving 10 bases of the junction unmatched.

V is TRBV5-1 and J is TRBJ2-3, with 7 bases that match TRBD2. V was clipped by 4 bases and J by 6 bases; unmatched bases: 11. This CDR3 spans 15 amino acids. Looked up from germline, CDR1 is SGHRS and CDR2 is YFSETQ. CDR3 protein: CASSPGTGGADTQYF. DNA for the CDR3: TGCGCCAGCAGCCCTGGGACGGGGGGTGCCGATACGCAGTATTTT.

Points on this clone: Relative to the germline gene, one junction end is altered; a read error may explain this. V gene TRBV6-1 combines with J gene TRBJ2-7; 9 bases align to TRBD1. This CDR3 has 15 amino acids. Germline CDR1 and CDR2: MNHNS and SASEGT. CDR3 protein: CASSEATGGLYEQYF. In nucleotides, the CDR3 is TGTGCCAGCAGCGAAGCTACAGGGGGCCTCTACGAGCAGTACTTC.

This chain uses TRBV7-9 with TRBJ2-7; 7 bases map to TRBD1. Germline CDR1 reads SEHNR; CDR2 reads FQNEAQ (reference sequence). This CDR3 is built from 17 residues. V was pared by 5 bases and J by 0 bases, with 13 bases of the junction left unmatched. CDR3 protein: CASSTSDRLDISYEQYF. DNA for the CDR3: TGTGCCAGCAGCACCTCGGACAGGCTCGATATCTCCTACGAGCAGTACTTC.

The sample holds one count of this clone. The V call is TRBV6-1, the J call TRBJ2-5; D perhaps matches TRBD2 (7 bases). This CDR3 has 14 amino acids. V shed 7 bases and J shed 0 bases, with 12 bases lying between them. Germline assignment: CDR1 MNHNS and CDR2 SASEGT. The CDR3: CASTGGRDQETQYF. The CDR3 coding sequence is TGTGCCAGCACCGGGGGGCGGGACCAAGAGACCCAGTACTTC.

In this sample, this clone turned up once. One end of the junction fails to match germline, which may point to a read error. The CDR3 here is CASREVSGANVLTF. The CDR3 DNA is TGTGCCAGCAGAGAAGTCTCTGGGGCCAACGTCCTGACTTTC. The rearrangement joins TRBV2 to TRBJ2-6, with no clear D. The CDR3 is 14 residues long. The V gene's germline CDR1 is SNHLY and CDR2 FYNNEI.

The J gene is TRBJ2-1, the V gene TRBV7-9; no reliable D call. The CDR3 totals 13 residues. The V gene lost 1 base and the J gene lost 6 bases, with 7 bases spanning the gap. Germline values: CDR1 SEHNR, CDR2 FQNEAQ (reference sequence). Here the CDR3 DNA reads TGTGCCAGCAGCTTAGGTCCCAGCAATGAGCAGTTCTTC. Translated, it gives CASSLGPSNEQFF.

The genes are TRBV7-6 and TRBJ2-5; 14 bases are a match to TRBD2. With V trimmed by 5 bases and J by 2 bases, 4 bases remained unmatched. This CDR3 region has 16 residues. Germline V gives CDR1 SGHVS, CDR2 FNYEAQ. Here the CDR3 DNA reads TGTGCCAGCAGCCCTGGGACTAGCGGGGGACAAGAGACCCAGTACTTC. It specifies CASSPGTSGGQETQYF.

The V gene is TRBV5-1, the J gene TRBJ1-1; tentatively, D is TRBD1 (5 bases). The V and J ends lost 0 bases and 2 bases respectively, with 14 bases between them. This CDR3 has 16 amino acids. The germline V gene encodes CDR1 SGHRS and CDR2 YFSETQ. The CDR3 region has the DNA TGCGCCAGCAGCTTGGAATCCCGACAGCACAACACTGAAGCTTTCTTT. Its translation is CASSLESRQHNTEAFF.

The chain employs TRBV15 and TRBJ2-7, with D uncertain. CDR3 length equals 14 residues. CDR1 and CDR2 (germline): LNHNV, YYDKDF (reference sequence). V shed 0 bases and J shed 1 base, with 7 bases lying between them. The DNA of the CDR3 is TGTGCCACCAGCAGAGAGGCAGCGTCCTACGAGCAGTACTTC. Protein sequence: CATSREAASYEQYF.

The rearrangement joins TRBV4-1 to TRBJ2-3; 13 nucleotides line up with TRBD2. Germline trimming cut 1 base from V and 2 bases from J; bases unmatched to any gene: 3. The CDR3 is 17 amino acids. Germline V gene data show CDR1 as MGHRA and CDR2 as YSYEKL. DNA for the CDR3: TGCGCCAGCAGCCAAGCCGGGACTAGCGGGGTCACAGATACGCAGTATTTT. Translation gives CASSQAGTSGVTDTQYF.

This clone appeared a single time. The gene calls are TRBV13 and TRBJ2-5; a possible D gene is TRBD1 (5 bases). The germline gives CDR1 PRHDT, CDR2 FYEKMQ (reference sequence). The CDR3 is 13 residues long. Between the trimmed V and J ends, which lost 5 bases and 2 bases, there was a span of 9 bases. The CDR3 DNA reads as TGTGCCAGCAGCCTGCGACAGCAAGAGACCCAGTACTTC. Translating gives CASSLRQQETQYF.

This clone was observed a handful of times. V gene TRBV10-3 combines with J gene TRBJ2-7, with 7 positions matching TRBD1. V lost 8 bases, J lost 1 base, and 2 bases stayed unmatched. CDR1 and CDR2 from the germline V gene are ENHRY and SYGVKD. The CDR3 sequence is 12 residues long. CDR3 DNA sequence: TGTGCCATCGGGACAGTGTCCTACGAGCAGTACTTC. The encoded protein is CAIGTVSYEQYF.

This chain connects TRBV5-6 to TRBJ2-2; D might be TRBD2 (5 bases). The CDR3 length is 14 residues. V was shortened by 0 bases and J by 7 bases, with 10 bases between the two germline ends. The germline V gene encodes CDR1 SGHDT and CDR2 YYEEEE. This CDR3 is CASSLDGRDGELFF. CDR3 nucleotides: TGTGCCAGCAGCTTGGACGGTCGGGACGGGGAGCTGTTTTTT.

V is TRBV4-1 and J is TRBJ1-4; D perhaps matches TRBD1 (6 bases). V lost 1 base and J 8 bases, leaving 11 bases between the germline ends. The CDR3 covers 14 residues. Germline CDR1 is MGHRA and CDR2 is YSYEKL. In DNA form, the CDR3 reads TGCGCCAGCAGCCAAGTTGGGGGCGAGGAAAAACTGTTTTTT. Protein sequence: CASSQVGGEEKLFF.

V is TRBV4-2 and J is TRBJ2-7; 10 nucleotides line up with TRBD1. The ends lost 4 bases at V and 4 bases at J; junction bases unmatched: 13. This CDR3 contains 17 residues. Germline lookup yields CDR1 LGHNA and CDR2 YNFKEQ. In nucleotides, the CDR3 is TGTGCCAGCAGCCCAATCCCCGGACAGGGGGAGAATTACGAGCAGTACTTC. As protein: CASSPIPGQGENYEQYF.

The chain uses TRBV11-2 and TRBJ2-7; a possible D gene is TRBD1 (6 bases). The CDR3 loop spans 16 amino acids. Germline V CDR1 and CDR2: SGHAT, FQNNGV. V lost 3 bases and J 0 bases, leaving 15 bases between the germline ends. CDR3: CASSLGTGLVSYEQYF. The CDR3 DNA is TGTGCCAGCAGCTTGGGAACAGGGTTAGTCTCCTACGAGCAGTACTTC.

The chain has TRBV27 and TRBJ2-7, with D perhaps TRBD2 (6 bases). Deletions cut 3 bases from V and 6 bases from J, with 12 bases between. The germline V gene has CDR1 MNHEY and CDR2 SMNVEV (reference sequence). The CDR3 contains 13 residues. CDR3: CASSLHGRGEQYF. The CDR3 region has the DNA TGTGCCAGCAGTTTGCACGGGCGGGGCGAGCAGTACTTC.

This clone has just one count. The chain carries TRBV12-5 and TRBJ2-2; TRBD1 agrees at 10 bases. The CDR3 consists of 16 residues. Unmatched junction bases numbered 5, after V lost 1 base and J lost 6 bases. The V gene's germline CDR1 is LGHNT and CDR2 FRNRAP. The CDR3 DNA sequence: TGTGCTAGTGGTTTGGGGACAGGGGGTTTCGCCGGGGAGCTGTTTTTT. It yields the protein CASGLGTGGFAGELFF.

V and J are TRBV29-1 and TRBJ2-1, with TRBD1 matching 7 bases. With 3 bases clipped from V and 9 bases from J, the junction kept 11 bases outside the gene matches. Germline V gene sequence: CDR1 SQVTM, CDR2 ANQGSEA. The CDR3 length is 14 residues. The CDR3 reads CSVETGLGQGEQFF. CDR3 DNA sequence: TGCAGCGTTGAGACAGGGTTAGGTCAGGGTGAGCAGTTCTTC.

The V gene is TRBV2, the J gene TRBJ2-7, with D unresolved. The CDR3 runs 12 residues. Trimming cost V 2 bases and J 3 bases, with 5 bases left between them. Germline V gene data show CDR1 as SNHLY and CDR2 as FYNNEI. CDR3: CASSELNYEQYF. In DNA, the CDR3 is TGTGCCAGCAGTGAACTCAACTACGAGCAGTACTTC.

The rearrangement uses TRBV4-2 and TRBJ2-5, with D possibly TRBD2 on 5 matching bases. The CDR3 extends over 11 amino acids. Per germline, CDR1 LGHNA and CDR2 YNFKEQ. Trimming pared 1 base from V and 11 bases from J, leaving 8 bases between. The CDR3 is CASSQAREQYF. Written as DNA, the CDR3 is TGTGCCAGCAGCCAAGCTAGGGAGCAGTACTTC.

The chain employs TRBV29-1 and TRBJ2-5; a weak D match, TRBD1 (6 bases). CDR1 and CDR2 from the germline V gene are SQVTM and ANQGSEA. V dropped 2 bases and J dropped 5 bases, with 15 bases sitting between them. The CDR3 spans 14 residues. CDR3 nucleotide sequence: TGCAGCGTTGAATGGACGGCAGGGGACGAGACCCAGTACTTC. It codes for CSVEWTAGDETQYF.

This clone was seen more than once but under ten times. The J gene is TRBJ1-5, the V gene TRBV4-1; no definite D call. V was trimmed by 1 base and J by 8 bases, leaving 9 bases between them. CDR1 and CDR2 from the germline V gene are MGHRA and YSYEKL. The CDR3 is 13 amino acids. The DNA of the CDR3 is TGCGCCAGCAGCCAAGGGGATTTAGAGCCCCAGCATTTT. Its translation: CASSQGDLEPQHF.

This CDR3 is CASSQPDSPLGGEQYF. CDR3 nucleotides: TGCGCCAGCAGCCAACCGGACAGCCCACTCGGGGGGGAGCAGTACTTC. This sequence joins TRBV4-1 and TRBJ2-7; possible D gene TRBD2, 7 bases. Trimming took 2 bases from V and 7 from J, leaving 21 bases between them. The CDR3 consists of 16 residues. CDR1 and CDR2 (germline): MGHRA, YSYEKL.

The V call is TRBV7-8, the J call TRBJ1-1, with D tentatively TRBD1 (5 bases). V was trimmed by 6 bases and J by 3 bases, leaving 8 bases between them. Germline CDR1 SGHVS, CDR2 FQNEAQ. This CDR3 is built from 12 residues. In DNA form, the CDR3 reads TGTGCCAGCAGGGGGGGATACACTGAAGCTTTCTTT. This codes for CASRGGYTEAFF.

This chain links TRBV27 with TRBJ2-1; D call uncertain. The V end lost 3 bases, the J end lost 14 bases, and 17 bases lay between the germline ends. The CDR3 totals 13 residues. The germline gives CDR1 MNHEY, CDR2 SMNVEV (reference sequence). The CDR3 DNA reads TGTGCCAGCAGTTTGAGTAGTAGTCTTGAAGAGTTCTTC. Protein sequence: CASSLSSSLEEFF.